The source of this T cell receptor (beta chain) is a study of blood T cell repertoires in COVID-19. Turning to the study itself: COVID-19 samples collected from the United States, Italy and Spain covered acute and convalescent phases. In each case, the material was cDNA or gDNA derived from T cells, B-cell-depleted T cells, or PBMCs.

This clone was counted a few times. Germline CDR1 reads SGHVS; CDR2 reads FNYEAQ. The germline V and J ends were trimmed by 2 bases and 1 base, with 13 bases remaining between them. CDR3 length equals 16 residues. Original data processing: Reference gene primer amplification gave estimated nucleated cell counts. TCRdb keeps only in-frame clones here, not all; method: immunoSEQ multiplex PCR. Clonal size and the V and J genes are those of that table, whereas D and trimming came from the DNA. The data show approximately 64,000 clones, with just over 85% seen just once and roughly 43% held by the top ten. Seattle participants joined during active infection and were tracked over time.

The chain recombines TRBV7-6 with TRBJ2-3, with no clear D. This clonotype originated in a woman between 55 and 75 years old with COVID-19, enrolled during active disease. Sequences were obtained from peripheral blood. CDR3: CASSLITESRTDTQYF. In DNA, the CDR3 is TGTGCCAGCAGCTTAATTACAGAGAGCCGCACAGATACGCAGTATTTT.